The following is a T cell receptor beta chain sequence with its context. Its antigen is unidentified. This sample was included in a study of shared clonotypes between healthy human individuals. Whole-study findings and limits: Blood alone was sampled, and tissue repertoires likely differ.

Here immunoSEQ multiplex PCR was the method, and the copy in TCRdb shows in-frame clones only, minus some. The data show more than 2,000,000 clones, approximately 90% seen once. CDR1 is MNHNY, CDR2 SVGAGI, per germline (reference sequence). The CDR3 covers 16 residues. The J segment lost 4 bases and the V segment lost 7 bases, leaving 15 bases of the junction unmatched. This sequence joins TRBV6-6 and TRBJ1-2; 7 bases are shared with TRBD1. The TCR comes from a man between 18 and 35 years old in good health. Material for sequencing was naive CD4+ T cells sorted from blood. Subset indicated: CD45RA+ positively selected. CDR3 DNA: TGTGCCAGCATAAGGGACAGCGACCGATTTTTCTATGGCTACACCTTC. This gives the protein CASIRDSDRFFYGYTF.